This T cell receptor beta chain was identified during a study of blood T cell repertoires in COVID-19 (dated by TCRdb to 2020 to 2022). In the study overall: Samples covering the acute and convalescent phases of COVID-19 were provided by collaborators in the United States, Italy and Spain. The prospective study material was composed of cDNA or gDNA derived from T cells, B-cell-depleted T cells, or PBMCs. The repertoires were released in a freely available public database intended as a resource for research on the immune response to SARS-CoV-2. Where HLA class I and class II types were available, the types were taken from metadata supplied by the sample provider, not from assay-based typing. The samples were drawn from two sources: the first 160 participants of the ongoing ImmuneRACE study, and fewer than 1,500 subjects contributed by 6 global collaborators. Deeply sampled blood TCRbeta repertoires from subjects exposed to, actively infected with, or recovered from COVID-19 were included in the dataset. Sample metadata almost always included a de-identified subject ID, COVID-19 status, age in years and sex. What the authors observed across the whole study: How much clinical and demographic metadata was included differed by source and by participant, and the metadata was provided uncurated.

TCRbeta CDR3 regions were amplified from genomic DNA by means of the immunoSEQ Assay, a bias-controlled multiplex PCR. In the authors' own workflow: Nucleated cell counts per sample were estimated from amplification of reference gene primers within the assay. To quantify the absolute abundance of each unique TCRbeta CDR3 rearrangement, sequence reads were collapsed and filtered. For each sample, productive Simpson clonality was calculated as the square root of Simpson's diversity index over productive rearrangements. TCRdb holds this immuneACCESS table with in-frame rearrangements only. Some clones are missing; in checked studies, unresolved V genes explain under half, and the rest has no known cause. That table furnishes V, J and clone size, whereas the DNA furnished D and trimming. This sample lists about 110,000 clones; over 75% were detected once. The ten largest clones add up to approximately 31% of the sample.

In regard to this clone: Its specific antigen is unknown. Base qualities are not at hand, and no much larger clone is one base apart.

The CDR3 runs 15 amino acids, cysteine and phenylalanine included. Only the CDR3 DNA stays, 45 bases, in frame from base 1. As encoded in the germline V gene, CDR1 is MDHEN while CDR2 is SYDVKM. Trimming at the junction amounts to 6 bases on V and 2 bases on J, and the germline ends lie 17 bases apart. Whole blood was collected in K2EDTA tubes by collaborating institutions according to the institutions' own protocols. For TCRbeta analysis, collaborator samples were shipped as frozen whole blood, as isolated PBMCs, or as DNA extracted from either sample type. Sequencing was done on a sample of peripheral blood. The V and J genes are TRBV28 and TRBJ2-7, with the D gene not confidently named. The receptor was isolated from a woman of 80 years or more with acute or convalescent COVID-19. CDR3 loop: CASRPGPTVAYEQYF. At the DNA level, the sequence is TGTGCCAGCAGACCCGGTCCCACGGTGGCCTACGAGCAGTACTTC.